This T cell receptor (beta chain) is drawn from a study of metastatic and nonmetastatic thyroid tumors. About the study: Across blood and tumor or nodule tissue, repertoires from malignant and benign thyroid patients were compared with one another.

In the authors' methods: Variation in CDR3 across clinicopathological groups served as the basis for constructing a distant-metastasis classifier in papillary thyroid cancer. TCRdb redid the clone calls on the PCR reads using MiXCR. The V and J calls, along with clone size, are taken from TCRdb and not from the paper's own processing. This table holds over 40,000 clones, around 10% found once. Trimming took off 3 bases at V and 3 bases at J, with 15 bases between the two ends. CDR1 is DFQATT, CDR2 SNEGSKA, per germline (reference sequence). There are 15 residues in the CDR3. This clone was counted at least ten times. Its matching antigen is unknown. Patients underwent thyroid surgery, and none had received any treatment before it. Study-wide findings and caveats: In both blood and tumor samples, TCR beta diversity was reported significantly higher for malignant than benign nodules.

The chain employs TRBV20-1 and TRBJ2-1; D unclear. This receptor was obtained from a female donor with papillary thyroid cancer or a benign thyroid nodule (not recorded which). Some clones in this sample may be carry-over from other donors' samples. The material sequenced was blood. The CDR3 loop is CSARGVINNYNEQFF. CDR3 coding DNA: TGCAGTGCTAGGGGCGTCATCAATAACTACAATGAGCAGTTCTTC.